This T cell receptor (beta chain) was profiled in a study of control samples from healthy donors and cancer patients. The germline V and J ends were trimmed by 1 base and 0 bases, with 10 bases remaining between them. The CDR3 totals 17 residues. CDR1 is LGHDT and CDR2 is YNNKEL in the germline V gene (reference sequence). Sequencing used immunoSEQ multiplex PCR; TCRdb keeps in-frame clones, though not all of them. The table records about 100,000 clones, approximately 93% of them present only once. The receptor's source is a man between 18 and 35 years old in good health. The specimen sequenced was blood. The chain has TRBV3-1 (or the pseudogene TRBV3-2) and TRBJ1-6; perhaps TRBD1 as D (5 bases). In DNA, the CDR3 is TGTGCCAGCAGCCAAGCGTACAGGAGCTCCTATAATTCACCCCTCCACTTT. Translated: CASSQAYRSSYNSPLHF.